This TCR beta chain was retrieved from a study of CD8 T cells in ankylosing spondylitis (dated 2017 in TCRdb). About the full investigation: T cell receptor beta repertoires were profiled in healthy donors and ankylosing spondylitis patients so that disease-linked TCR variants could be found. The whole study cohort included over 85 healthy donors and 25 ankylosing spondylitis patients. Peripheral blood samples were taken, and synovial fluid was additionally collected from ankylosing spondylitis patients.

The listed sequencing device is Illumina HiSeq 2500. TCR beta libraries were prepared by quantitative 5'-RACE with molecular barcodes. Turning to the authors' computational methods: A new computational method based on a probabilistic model of VDJ rearrangement was used to identify disease-linked TCR variants. TCRdb applied fastp at Q25 and MiXCR to the public reads, then kept only in-frame beta chains. Entries that share a CDR3 protein sequence are merged under the most common genes and DNA. TCRdb's processing, not the authors', yielded these V and J calls. Here the sample has around 29,000 distinct CDR3 sequences; around 5% occur a single time. Together, the top ten hold about 1.8% of the sample. Between the V and J ends, shortened by 3 bases and 2 bases respectively, the junction contains 8 bases. Including cysteine and phenylalanine, the CDR3 has 13 amino acids. Only the CDR3 part of the read is kept: 39 bases, read in frame from the first base. According to the germline V gene, CDR1 reads SGDLS and CDR2 reads YYNGEE.

In its sample, this clonotype comes out as medium-sized (0.01 to 0.1%). The antigen this receptor binds is unknown. Base qualities are not recorded, but no much larger clone differs from it by a single base. What the study reported, not specific to this receptor: Some TCR beta motif variants had previously been reported in synovial fluid and blood of reactive arthritis patients, which suggested common disease-initiation mechanisms. A TCR beta motif of fewer than 10 highly homologous amino acid variants appeared characteristic of blood from ankylosing spondylitis patients. Significant enrichment of the disease-linked clones was reported in matched synovial fluid samples from ankylosing spondylitis patients. The disease-linked clones had a CD8+ phenotype and were found at relatively low frequencies in peripheral blood.

The receptor chain draws on TRBV9 and TRBJ1-2; matching of 5 bases hints at TRBD1 as the D gene. Sequencing used blood, either unsorted or a sorted T cell fraction (not recorded which). This TCR was sampled from a female donor with ankylosing spondylitis or in good health (not recorded which). CDR3 region: CASSEAGNYGYTF. In nucleotides, the sequence is TGTGCCAGCAGCGAAGCAGGGAACTATGGCTACACCTTC.